This T cell receptor (beta chain) was profiled in a study of human T cells and chemical hapten exposure. Study-level background: Skin of the upper inner arm, 2 cm by 2 cm, received 2% DPC for sensitization. Each week of the roughly 24-week study, patients had diphenylcyclopropenone applied to the scalp. Study results and caveats: With alopecia, donors may have immune responses unlike healthy people's.

Indicated time point: patch test 1, 2 weeks after DPC sensitization. Specified treatment: therapeutic diphenylcyclopropenone sensitization with weekly scalp DPC. MiXCR, run by TCRdb on the RACE reads, gives a single entry per CDR3 protein. The table includes about 360,000 distinct CDR3 sequences, around 7% detected once. This clonotype was seen more than once but under ten times. No antigen is known for it. V lost 2 bases and J lost 5; bases outside the gene matches: 9. This CDR3 has 15 amino acids. CDR1 LGHNA and CDR2 YNFKEQ come from the germline V gene. Sequenced material: whole blood, taken in connection with sensitization to the hapten diphenylcyclopropenone (DPC). The gene calls are TRBV4-2 and TRBJ2-7; 7 nucleotides match TRBD1. The sequence was obtained from a woman between 18 and 29 years old with alopecia areata. Some clones in this sample may be carry-over from other donors' samples. CDR3 residues: CASSQNPTGSHEQYF. The DNA of the CDR3 is TGTGCCAGCAGCCAAAATCCGACAGGGAGCCACGAGCAGTACTTC.